This TCR beta chain was identified in a study of monozygotic twins with inflammatory bowel disease. The CDR3 spans 15 residues. CDR1 and CDR2 (germline): MNHNS, SASEGT. Each CDR3 protein gets one entry in TCRdb, which reprocessed the 5' RACE reads and gives no DNA. The sample data list 440,000 or so distinct CDR3 sequences. The TCR was taken from a human donor with ulcerative colitis or Crohn's disease, or a healthy co-twin of an affected twin (not recorded which). The chain carries TRBV6-1 and TRBJ1-5. Material for sequencing was blood. The CDR3 reads CASSEAGGEHQPQHF.